This T cell receptor (beta chain) emerged from a study of vaccination and CD4 T cells after COVID-19. Turning to the study itself: Convalescent individuals numbered four females and six males, two being Hispanic. Post-vaccination samples were procured at a median of 72 days following dose two (range 14 to 241).

The treatment denotes: roughly 10-day PBMC culture with coronavirus spike peptide pools or control peptides (ViraFEST assay). Peptide pools at 10 ug/ml and IL-2 at approximately 9.6 IU/ml were added to cultures of 1.5 million to 2.5 million PBMCs per well. The CDR3 extends over 14 amino acids. Trimming took off 6 bases at V and 4 bases at J, with 15 bases between the two ends. In germline, CDR1 is MNHNS, CDR2 SASEGT. The table lists this clonotype with a few counts. What it binds is unknown. An Oncomine TCR Beta short-read assay was used to sequence the DNA from cultured CD4+ T cells. TCRdb itself ran the PCR reads through MiXCR, one entry per CDR3 protein. In the table there are roughly 13,000 distinct CDR3 sequences, around 40% of which are singletons.

The source was CD4+ T cells from blood, cultured in vitro, collected before SARS-CoV-2 vaccination. The chain is built from TRBV6-1 and TRBJ1-2, with a tentative D call TRBD1 (6 bases). This clonotype was sampled from a human donor who had recovered from COVID-19. The DNA for the CDR3 is TGTGCCAGCAGGTCAGGGGAGGGATCCTATGGCTACACCTTC. Encoded protein: CASRSGEGSYGYTF.